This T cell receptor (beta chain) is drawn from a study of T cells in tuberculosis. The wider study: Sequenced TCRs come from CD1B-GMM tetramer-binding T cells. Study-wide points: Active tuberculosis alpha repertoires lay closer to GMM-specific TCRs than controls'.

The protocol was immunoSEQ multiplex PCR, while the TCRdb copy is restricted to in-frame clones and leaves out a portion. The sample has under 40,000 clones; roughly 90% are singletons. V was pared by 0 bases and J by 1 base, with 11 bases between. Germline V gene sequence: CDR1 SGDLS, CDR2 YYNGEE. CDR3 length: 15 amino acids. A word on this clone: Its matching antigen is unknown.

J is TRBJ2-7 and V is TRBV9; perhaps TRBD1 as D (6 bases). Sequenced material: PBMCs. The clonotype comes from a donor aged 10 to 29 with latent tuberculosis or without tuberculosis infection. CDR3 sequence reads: CASSVDTGWSYEQYF. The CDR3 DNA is TGTGCCAGCAGCGTAGATACAGGGTGGTCCTACGAGCAGTACTTC.